Listed below are T cell receptor beta chains from one sample, sequenced in a study of OX40 agonist ivuxolimab in advanced cancers. Clones were sequenced by immunoSEQ multiplex PCR, and TCRdb holds only the in-frame ones, with some missing. The repertoire consists of about 64,000 clones, with around 84% occurring once and the leading ten covering 2.1%. Sequences were derived from CD4+ or CD8+ T cells sorted from blood, sampled in a trial of the OX40 agonist ivuxolimab. Receptors originate from an adult with an advanced solid tumor such as melanoma, head and neck, liver or kidney cancer. Both conserved end residues are part of each CDR3. The order of the fields is CDR3 DNA, CDR3 protein, J gene, D gene, clone size, V gene. D genes are given only for firm matches. Rows give clone size only sometimes, using once, few, many, or a class for an expanded clone.

TGCGCCAGCCGGATCCGGACGACAGATACGCAGTATTTT | CASRIRTTDTQYF | TRBJ2-3 | NA | NA | TRBV10-2
TGTGCCAGCAGGACGACAGGGCTTAACTATGGCTACACCTTC | CASRTTGLNYGYTF | TRBJ1-2 | TRBD1 | once | TRBV6-1
TGTGCCAGCAGCTTAACCGGGGGGGCGAACACCGGGGAGCTGTTTTTT | CASSLTGGANTGELFF | TRBJ2-2 | TRBD2 | NA | TRBV7-3
TGTGCCAGCAGCTTGGGGGGAGATAGCAATCAGCCCCAGCATTTT | CASSLGGDSNQPQHF | TRBJ1-5 | NA | NA | TRBV5-5
TGTGCCAGCAGCGTAGGGGGGAGGGCAGATACGCAGTATTTT | CASSVGGRADTQYF | TRBJ2-3 | TRBD2 | NA | TRBV9
TGTGCCTGGAGTGTATACGGGGCGGGACCCCAGCATTTT | CAWSVYGAGPQHF | TRBJ1-5 | NA | NA | TRBV30
TGCGCCAGCAGGAGGGGCCCGGGCTACACCTTC | CASRRGPGYTF | TRBJ1-2 | NA | NA | TRBV10-2
TGTGCCACCCACGGGCTAGCAGGGATCAATGAGCAGTTCTTC | CATHGLAGINEQFF | TRBJ2-1 | NA | NA | TRBV19
TGTGCCAGTAGCAATAACAGGGGCAGTCAAGATAATGAAAAACTGTTTTTT | CASSNNRGSQDNEKLFF | TRBJ1-4 | TRBD1 | NA | TRBV19
TGTGCCAGCAGCGTTACAATACAAGAGACCCAGTACTTC | CASSVTIQETQYF | TRBJ2-5 | NA | few | TRBV9